Shown below are 7 T cell receptor beta chains from a single sample sequenced in a study of early T cells in non-severe SARS-CoV-2 infection. TCRdb called the 5' RACE reads again in MiXCR, with one record for every CDR3 protein. Among 100,000 to 150,000 distinct CDR3 sequences listed, approximately 15% were seen once. Sequenced sample: whole blood. Source of these receptors: an adult who was a healthcare worker with PCR-confirmed SARS-CoV-2 infection or an uninfected control (not recorded which).

The chain recombines TRBV6-2 or TRBV6-3 with TRBJ2-3; 9 nucleotides align to TRBD2. This CDR3 region has 15 residues. J lost 4 bases, V lost 4 bases, and 6 bases had no gene match. Germline V lookup: CDR1 MNHEY, CDR2 SVGEGT. CDR3: CASSSGTSNADTQYF. The CDR3 bases are TGTGCCAGCAGTTCCGGGACTAGCAACGCAGATACGCAGTATTTT.

In its sample, this clonotype was seen once. V and J are TRBV13 and TRBJ2-7, with 10 bases lining up with TRBD1. The CDR3 runs to 13 residues. The germline V gene encodes CDR1 PRHDT and CDR2 FYEKMQ (reference sequence). V was clipped by 8 bases and J by 5 bases; unmatched bases: 6. CDR3 loop: CASLVGTGDEQYF. The CDR3 bases are TGTGCCAGCCTAGTCGGGACAGGGGACGAGCAGTACTTC.

This clonotype was seen only a few times. The chain recombines TRBV5-4 with TRBJ2-5; D gene ambiguous. V was shortened by 3 bases and J by 3 bases, with 12 bases between the two germline ends. The CDR3 contains 14 residues. Germline-derived CDR1 and CDR2 are SGHNT and YYREEE (reference sequence). CDR3 amino acids: CASSSRDAEETQYF. In DNA, the CDR3 is TGTGCCAGCAGCTCCCGCGATGCGGAAGAGACCCAGTACTTC.

This clonotype was seen a few times. The chain is built from TRBV2 and TRBJ2-3; 10 bases line up with TRBD2. Germline assignment: CDR1 SNHLY and CDR2 FYNNEI. V lost 1 base, J lost 1 base, and 2 bases stayed unmatched. The CDR3 contains 16 residues. CDR3 sequence: CASSEGLAGGTDTQYF. As DNA, the CDR3 is TGTGCCAGCAGTGAAGGGCTAGCGGGGGGCACAGATACGCAGTATTTT. Supplemented by reference TRBV2 and TRBJ2-3, the full variable domain reads EPEVTQTPSHQVTQMGQEVILRCVPISNHLYFYWYRQILGQKVEFLVSFYNNEISEKSEIFDDQFSVERPDGSNFTLKIRSTKLEDSAMYFCASSEGLAGGTDTQYFGPGTRLTVL.

This clonotype showed up just a few times. The chain employs TRBV6-1 and TRBJ1-5; a possible D gene is TRBD1 (5 bases). Germline V CDR1 and CDR2: MNHNS, SASEGT. With 2 bases removed from V and 4 bases from J, the gap between germline ends came to 15 bases. The CDR3 covers 16 residues. The CDR3, as DNA: TGTGCCAGCAGTGAAAGCTGGGGGGGACGGAATCAGCCCCAGCATTTT. Protein sequence: CASSESWGGRNQPQHF.

The rearrangement links TRBV5-1 to TRBJ2-1; perhaps D is TRBD1 or TRBD2 (6 bases each). Between the trimmed V and J ends, which lost 4 bases and 7 bases, there was a span of 15 bases. CDR3 size: 14 residues. Per the germline V gene, CDR1 is SGHRS and CDR2 is YFSETQ. The CDR3 protein is CASSHTGAFNEQFF. The CDR3 nucleotides are TGCGCCAGCAGCCACACGGGGGCCTTTAATGAGCAGTTCTTC.

This clonotype was recorded many times. The J gene is TRBJ2-3, the V gene TRBV29-1, with D tentatively TRBD1 or TRBD2 (5 bases each). V was trimmed by 5 bases and J by 0 bases, leaving 9 bases between them. Per the germline V gene, CDR1 is SQVTM and CDR2 is ANQGSEA. This CDR3 has 13 residues. The chain's CDR3 is CSVWGISTDTQYF. The DNA for the CDR3 is TGCAGCGTTTGGGGGATTAGCACAGATACGCAGTATTTT.